This TCR beta chain emerged from a study of T cell changes during pregnancy in multiple sclerosis. CDR3 length: 13 residues. In germline, CDR1 is LNHDA, CDR2 SQIVND (reference sequence). Trimming removed 6 bases from V and 4 bases from J; junction bases left unmatched: 3. Sequenced by immunoSEQ multiplex PCR; TCRdb stores in-frame clones only, minus some. The repertoire includes about 80,000 clones, roughly nine tenths of them detected once, and less than 3% sits in the top ten. The V gene is TRBV19, the J gene TRBJ2-1; the match to TRBD1 covers 7 bases. The sequences come from peripheral blood, collected before pregnancy. This TCR derives from a female donor with multiple sclerosis, enrolled in a pregnancy study. CDR3 DNA sequence: TGTGCCAGTAGGATACAGGGGTACAATGAGCAGTTCTTC. This gives the protein CASRIQGYNEQFF.